Each of the 21 T cell receptor beta chains below was sequenced from the same sample in a study of human T cells and chemical hapten exposure. One entry per CDR3 protein, called by TCRdb with MiXCR from the RACE reads. The sample has a few hundred thousand distinct CDR3 sequences, about 6% seen once. Time point noted: patch test 2, 6 weeks after DPC sensitization. Treatment indicated: therapeutic diphenylcyclopropenone sensitization with weekly scalp DPC. This material consisted of whole blood, taken in connection with sensitization to the hapten diphenylcyclopropenone (DPC). The receptors were sampled from a woman aged 18-30 years with alopecia areata. Some clones in this sample may be carry-over from other donors' samples.

The chain has TRBV6-5 and TRBJ1-4; 9 bases align to TRBD1. Looked up from germline, CDR1 is MNHEY and CDR2 is SVGAGI. With 0 bases clipped from V and 8 bases from J, the junction kept 4 bases outside the gene matches. This CDR3 has 15 residues. Here the CDR3 reads CASSYSGTGSEKLFF. As DNA, the CDR3 is TGTGCCAGCAGTTACTCCGGGACAGGGAGCGAAAAACTGTTTTTT.

CDR3 in DNA: TGTGCCAGCAGAAAACCATTCGAGAGTAATAGCAATCAGCCCCAGCATTTT. As protein: CASRKPFESNSNQPQHF. The rearrangement joins TRBV6-4 to TRBJ1-5; unclear D gene. Trimming took 6 bases from V and 0 from J, leaving 18 bases between them. Germline V gene lookup returns CDR1 MRHNA and CDR2 SNTAGT. The length of the CDR3 is 17 residues.

The table lists this clonotype with many counts. The chain links TRBV7-2 to TRBJ2-7; D could derive from TRBD1 or TRBD2 (6 bases each). V lost 7 bases, J lost 5 bases, and 15 bases lay in between. Germline CDR1 and CDR2: SGHTA and FQGNSA. The CDR3 is made up of 13 amino acids. CDR3 amino acids: CASKLGGLHEQYF. CDR3 DNA: TGTGCCAGCAAACTAGGGGGACTCCACGAGCAGTACTTC.

The chain couples TRBV6-2 or TRBV6-3 to TRBJ2-3; 8 bases agree with TRBD2. The J segment lost 2 bases and the V segment lost 4 bases, leaving 8 bases of the junction unmatched. CDR1 is MNHEY, CDR2 SVGEGT, per germline. This CDR3 is built from 16 residues. The CDR3 DNA reads TGTGCCAGCAGTTCCATAGCGGGGAAAGCCACAGATACGCAGTATTTT. Protein product: CASSSIAGKATDTQYF.

V is TRBV24-1 and J is TRBJ2-1; 9 positions agree with TRBD2. Germline loops: CDR1 KGHDR, CDR2 SFDVKD. The V gene end was trimmed by 4 bases and the J gene end by 6 bases; junction bases not matched to a gene: 9. The CDR3 has 16 amino acids. The CDR3 loop is CATSDPKAGGRNEQFF. The CDR3 DNA sequence: TGTGCCACCAGTGACCCCAAGGCGGGGGGGCGCAATGAGCAGTTCTTC.

In its sample, this clonotype was seen many times. V gene TRBV7-2 combines with J gene TRBJ2-1; 8 bases match TRBD2. Germline assignment: CDR1 SGHTA and CDR2 FQGNSA. V dropped 5 bases and J dropped 2; count of bases not matched to a gene: 8. The CDR3 is 16 amino acids. The CDR3, as DNA: TGTGCCAGCAGCCAGGGACTAGGGGAGGCCTACAATGAGCAGTTCTTC. Its protein is CASSQGLGEAYNEQFF. Drawing the rest from reference TRBV7-2 and TRBJ2-1, the complete variable domain is GAGVSQSPSNKVTEKGKDVELRCDPISGHTALYWYRQSLGQGLEFLIYFQGNSAPDKSGLPSDRFSAERTGGSVSTLTIQRTQQEDSAVYLCASSQGLGEAYNEQFFGPGTRLTVL.

This clonotype has just a few counts. The chain links TRBV18 to TRBJ1-1; the match to TRBD1 covers 10 bases. J gave up 5 bases and V 2 bases, and 5 bases lay outside the gene matches. In germline, CDR1 is KGHSH, CDR2 LQKENI. The CDR3 sequence is 15 residues long. The CDR3: CASSPLRQGATEAFF. For the CDR3, the DNA is TGTGCCAGCTCACCATTAAGACAGGGGGCAACTGAAGCTTTCTTT.

This clonotype showed up many times. This chain connects TRBV6-2 or TRBV6-3 to TRBJ1-2; D gene uncertain. Trimming pared 4 bases from V and 6 bases from J, leaving 18 bases between. The V gene's germline CDR1 is MNHEY and CDR2 SVGEGT. This CDR3 spans 15 amino acids. CDR3 loop: CASSFSPRPQHGYTF. The DNA of the CDR3 is TGTGCCAGCAGTTTTTCCCCACGACCTCAACATGGCTACACCTTC.

This chain uses TRBV5-1 with TRBJ2-3, with TRBD2 matching over 8 bases. Germline-derived CDR1 and CDR2 are SGHRS and YFSETQ. The CDR3 covers 16 residues. The V and J ends lost 4 bases and 1 base, in that order; junction bases with no gene match: 8. CDR3 protein: CASSTTGGLGTDTQYF. The CDR3 DNA follows: TGCGCCAGCAGCACAACCGGGGGACTAGGCACAGATACGCAGTATTTT.

Only a few counts were recorded for this clonotype. The V call is TRBV9, the J call TRBJ2-2; no definite D call. The CDR3 covers 15 residues. Trimming stripped 4 bases from V and 7 bases from J, with 17 bases between. Germline lookup yields CDR1 SGDLS and CDR2 YYNGEE. CDR3 residues: CASSYFPADGGELFF. The CDR3 DNA reads as TGTGCCAGCAGCTATTTTCCAGCCGATGGCGGGGAGCTGTTTTTT.

This clonotype was recorded many times. This sequence joins TRBV11-1 and TRBJ2-7; D possibly corresponds to TRBD1 (6 bases). Germline CDR1 is SGHAT and CDR2 is FQDESV (reference sequence). Deletions cut 6 bases from V and 0 bases from J, with 12 bases between. There are 14 residues in the CDR3. The DNA of the CDR3 is TGTGCCAGCAGTTCTCGGACAGTCTCCTACGAGCAGTACTTC. As protein: CASSSRTVSYEQYF. Supplemented by reference TRBV11-1 and TRBJ2-7, the full variable domain reads EAEVAQSPRYKITEKSQAVAFWCDPISGHATLYWYRQILGQGPELLVQFQDESVVDDSQLPKDRFSAERLKGVDSTLKIQPAELGDSAMYLCASSSRTVSYEQYFGPGTRLTVT.

This clonotype appeared a few times. The chain uses TRBV4-2 and TRBJ2-1; D is perhaps TRBD1 (5 bases). V lost 0 bases, J lost 10 bases, and 13 bases lay in between. The CDR3 sequence is 14 residues long. Looked up from germline, CDR1 is LGHNA and CDR2 is YNFKEQ. The CDR3 nucleotides are TGTGCCAGCAGCCAAGATGTGGGGCCCTACGAGCAGTTCTTC. Amino acid sequence: CASSQDVGPYEQFF.

The chain is built from TRBV28 and TRBJ2-7, with a possible D match to TRBD2 (6 bases). Trimming took off 6 bases at V and 0 bases at J, with 12 bases between the two ends. The CDR3 is made up of 14 amino acids. CDR1 is MDHEN and CDR2 is SYDVKM in the germline V gene. The CDR3 coding sequence is TGTGCCAGCAGCATGGACTATAGCTCCTACGAGCAGTACTTC. The encoded protein is CASSMDYSSYEQYF.

This clonotype showed up just a few times. The CDR3 spells CASSVDRYTDTQYF. For the CDR3, the DNA is TGTGCCAGCAGCGTAGACAGGTACACAGATACGCAGTATTTT. The rearrangement uses TRBV9 and TRBJ2-3; perhaps TRBD1 as D (5 bases). The CDR3 is 14 residues long. Germline V gene sequence: CDR1 SGDLS, CDR2 YYNGEE. Trimming stripped 0 bases from V and 2 bases from J, with 7 bases between.

At least ten counts were recorded for this clonotype. The gene calls are TRBV10-3 and TRBJ2-1, with D maybe TRBD1 (6 bases). V gave up 5 bases and J gave up 13 bases, with 12 bases separating them. The CDR3 loop spans 11 amino acids. Per germline, CDR1 ENHRY and CDR2 SYGVKD. The CDR3 reads CAISNQGHQFF. In DNA, the CDR3 is TGTGCCATCAGTAACCAGGGACACCAGTTCTTC.

This clonotype was seen ten or more times. J is TRBJ2-4 and V is TRBV6-2 or TRBV6-3; D ambiguous. V lost 5 bases and J 9 bases, leaving 11 bases between the germline ends. The CDR3 is 12 residues long. Germline V gives CDR1 MNHEY, CDR2 SVGEGT. For the CDR3, the DNA is TGTGCCAGCAGTACCGGACCCAGCATTCAGTACTTC. Residues: CASSTGPSIQYF.

Many counts were recorded for this clonotype. The chain recombines TRBV12-3 or TRBV12-4 with TRBJ1-3; D unresolved. V lost 3 bases to trimming and J lost 5 bases, with 8 bases between them. The CDR3 totals 13 residues. In DNA, the CDR3 is TGTGCCAGCAGTTTCGACGCTAGAAACACCATATATTTT. The encoded protein is CASSFDARNTIYF.

This clonotype has more than one count but fewer than ten. Here the CDR3 DNA reads TGTGCCACCGCAGGGAGTCAAGAGACCCAGTACTTC. This sequence encodes CATAGSQETQYF. This chain links TRBV28 with TRBJ2-5; D could derive from TRBD1 or TRBD2 (5 bases each). The germline gives CDR1 MDHEN, CDR2 SYDVKM. V lost 10 bases and J lost 2, with 11 bases in between. The CDR3 contains 12 residues.

The chain links TRBV2 to TRBJ1-2, with D tentatively TRBD1 (6 bases). The CDR3 is made up of 13 amino acids. Per the germline V gene, CDR1 is SNHLY and CDR2 is FYNNEI. V was pared by 1 base and J by 6 bases, with 9 bases between. The CDR3 coding sequence is TGTGCCAGCAGTGAAGGACAGGTTAATGGCTACACCTTC. Protein product: CASSEGQVNGYTF.

This clonotype appeared a few times. The chain has TRBV14 and TRBJ2-3; 7 nucleotides match TRBD1. CDR1 is SGHDN and CDR2 is FVKESK in the germline V gene. Trimming cost V 2 bases and J 2 bases; bases outside gene matches: 10. The CDR3 totals 17 residues. DNA of the CDR3: TGTGCCAGCAGCCAACTAGCTGGGACAGCTATCACAGATACGCAGTATTTT. Translating it yields CASSQLAGTAITDTQYF.

V and J are TRBV29-1 and TRBJ2-2; D uncertain. Germline values: CDR1 SQVTM, CDR2 ANQGSEA. V lost 3 bases to trimming and J lost 4 bases, with 6 bases between them. The CDR3 consists of 12 residues. The CDR3 spells CSVDSGTGELFF. The CDR3 DNA sequence: TGCAGCGTTGACTCGGGCACCGGGGAGCTGTTTTTT.